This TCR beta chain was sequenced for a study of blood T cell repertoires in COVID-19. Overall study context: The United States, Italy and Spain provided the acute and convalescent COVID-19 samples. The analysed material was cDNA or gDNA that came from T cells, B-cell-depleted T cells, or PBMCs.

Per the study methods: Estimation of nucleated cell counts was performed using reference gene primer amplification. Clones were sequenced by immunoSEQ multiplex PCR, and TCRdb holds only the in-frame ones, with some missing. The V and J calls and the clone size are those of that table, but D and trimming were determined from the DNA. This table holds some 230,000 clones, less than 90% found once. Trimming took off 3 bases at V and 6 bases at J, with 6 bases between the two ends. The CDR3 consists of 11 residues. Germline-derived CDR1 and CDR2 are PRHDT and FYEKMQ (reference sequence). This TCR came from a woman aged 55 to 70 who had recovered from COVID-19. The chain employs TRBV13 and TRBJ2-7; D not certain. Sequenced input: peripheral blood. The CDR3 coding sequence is TGTGCCAGCAGCTTTAGTGGCGAGCAGTACTTC. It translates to CASSFSGEQYF.